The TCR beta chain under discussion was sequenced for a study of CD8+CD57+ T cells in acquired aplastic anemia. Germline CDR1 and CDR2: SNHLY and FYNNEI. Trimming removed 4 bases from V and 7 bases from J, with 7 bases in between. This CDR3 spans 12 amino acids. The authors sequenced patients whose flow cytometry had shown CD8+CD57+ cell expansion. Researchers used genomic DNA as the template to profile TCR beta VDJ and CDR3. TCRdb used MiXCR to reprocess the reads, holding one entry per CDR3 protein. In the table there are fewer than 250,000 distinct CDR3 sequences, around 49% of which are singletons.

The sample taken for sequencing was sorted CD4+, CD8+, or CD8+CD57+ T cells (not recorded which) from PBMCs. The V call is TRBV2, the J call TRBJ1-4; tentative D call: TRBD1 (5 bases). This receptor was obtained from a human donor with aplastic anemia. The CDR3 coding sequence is TGTGCCAGCAGTGGACAGATTGAAAAACTGTTTTTT. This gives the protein CASSGQIEKLFF.